This T cell receptor beta chain was profiled in a study of shared clonotypes between healthy human individuals. Overall study findings and caveats: The sampled material consisted only of blood, and tissue repertoires are likely to differ.

This clone was detected only once. Its antigen is not identified. V gave up 8 bases and J gave up 1 base; unmatched junction bases: 7. The CDR3 extends over 15 amino acids. Germline assignment: CDR1 LNHDA and CDR2 SQIVND (reference sequence). The table came from immunoSEQ multiplex PCR; TCRdb's copy has only in-frame clones and leaves some out. The table records some 2,100,000 clones, around 95% of them present only once. The V call is TRBV19, the J call TRBJ2-2; 7 nucleotides align to TRBD1. This TCR derives from a young man in good health. The sequenced material came from naive CD4+ T cells sorted from blood. Subset noted: CD45RA+ positively selected. The CDR3 coding sequence is TGTGCCAGTGGCGGACAGGCTAAGAACACCGGGGAGCTGTTTTTT. Residues: CASGGQAKNTGELFF.